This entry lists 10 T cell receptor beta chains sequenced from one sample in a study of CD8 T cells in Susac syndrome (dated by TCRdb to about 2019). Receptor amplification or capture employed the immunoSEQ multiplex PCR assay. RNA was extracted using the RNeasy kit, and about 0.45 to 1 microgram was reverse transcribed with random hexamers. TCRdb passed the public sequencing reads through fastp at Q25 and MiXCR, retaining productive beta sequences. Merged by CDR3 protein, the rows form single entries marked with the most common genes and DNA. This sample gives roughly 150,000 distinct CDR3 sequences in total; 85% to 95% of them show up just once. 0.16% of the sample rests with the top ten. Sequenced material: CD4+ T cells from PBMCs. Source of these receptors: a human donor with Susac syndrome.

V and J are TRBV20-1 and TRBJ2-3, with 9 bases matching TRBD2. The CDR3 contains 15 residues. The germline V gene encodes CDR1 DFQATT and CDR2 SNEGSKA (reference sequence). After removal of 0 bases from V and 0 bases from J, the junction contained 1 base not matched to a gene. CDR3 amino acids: CSARDLAGSTDTQYF. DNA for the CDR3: TGCAGTGCTAGAGATCTAGCGGGGAGCACAGATACGCAGTATTTT.

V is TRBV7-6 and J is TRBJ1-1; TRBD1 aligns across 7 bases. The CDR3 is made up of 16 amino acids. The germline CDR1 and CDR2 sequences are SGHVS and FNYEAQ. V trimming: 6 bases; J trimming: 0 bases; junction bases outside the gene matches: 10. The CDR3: CASSQGGIGLNTEAFF. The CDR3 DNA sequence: TGTGCCAGCAGTCAGGGGGGAATAGGGTTGAACACTGAAGCTTTCTTT.

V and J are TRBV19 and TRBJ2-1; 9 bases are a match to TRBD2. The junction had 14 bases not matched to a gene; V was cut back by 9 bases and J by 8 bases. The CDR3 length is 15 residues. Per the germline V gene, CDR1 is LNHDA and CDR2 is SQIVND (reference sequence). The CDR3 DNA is TGTGCCAGGGTAGAACGGCGGGGGGGCCGGCATGAGCAGTTCTTC. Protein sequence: CARVERRGGRHEQFF.

The CDR3 protein is CSVEPTSGSYNEQFF. CDR3 nucleotide sequence: TGCAGCGTTGAACCCACTAGCGGCTCCTACAATGAGCAGTTCTTC. The chain joins TRBV29-1 to TRBJ2-1; 8 nucleotides align to TRBD2. The germline V gene has CDR1 SQVTM and CDR2 ANQGSEA. J lost 0 bases, V lost 2 bases, and 3 bases had no gene match. CDR3 length: 15 residues.

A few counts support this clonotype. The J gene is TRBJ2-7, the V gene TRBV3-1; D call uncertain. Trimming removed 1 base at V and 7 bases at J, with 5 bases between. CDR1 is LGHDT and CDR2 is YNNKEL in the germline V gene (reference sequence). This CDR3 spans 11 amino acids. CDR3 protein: CASSQAREQYF. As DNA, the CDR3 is TGTGCCAGCAGCCAAGCCAGGGAGCAGTACTTC.

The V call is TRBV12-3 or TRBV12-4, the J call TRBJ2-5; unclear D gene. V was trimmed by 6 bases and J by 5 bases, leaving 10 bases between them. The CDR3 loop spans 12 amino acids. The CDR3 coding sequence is TGTGCCAGCAGCAGAAAGGGTGAGACCCAGTACTTC. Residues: CASSRKGETQYF.

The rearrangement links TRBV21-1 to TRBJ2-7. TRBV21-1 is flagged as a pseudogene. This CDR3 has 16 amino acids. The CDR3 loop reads CASSKGSTGRSYEQYF. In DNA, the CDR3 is TGTGCCAGCAGCAAAGGATCAACAGGCAGGTCCTACGAGCAGTACTTC.

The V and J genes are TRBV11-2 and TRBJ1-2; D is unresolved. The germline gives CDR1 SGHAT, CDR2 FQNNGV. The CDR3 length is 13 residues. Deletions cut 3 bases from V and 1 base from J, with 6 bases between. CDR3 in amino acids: CASSLGINYGYTF. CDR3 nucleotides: TGTGCCAGCAGCTTGGGGATTAACTATGGCTACACCTTC.

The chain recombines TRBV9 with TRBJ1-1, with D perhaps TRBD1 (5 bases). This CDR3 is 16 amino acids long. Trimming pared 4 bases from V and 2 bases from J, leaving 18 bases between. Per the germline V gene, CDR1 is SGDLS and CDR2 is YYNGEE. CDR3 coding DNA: TGTGCCAGCAGCAGATCCGGTGACAGTTCTAACACTGAAGCTTTCTTT. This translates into CASSRSGDSSNTEAFF.

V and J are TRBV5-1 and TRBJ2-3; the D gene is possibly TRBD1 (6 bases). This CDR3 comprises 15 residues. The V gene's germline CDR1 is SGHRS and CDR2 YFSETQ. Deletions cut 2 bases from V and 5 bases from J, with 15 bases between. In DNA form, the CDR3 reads TGCGCCAGCAGCTTACAGGGTATTGGAGAAGATACGCAGTATTTT. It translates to CASSLQGIGEDTQYF. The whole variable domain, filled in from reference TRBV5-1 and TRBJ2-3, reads KAGVTQTPRYLIKTRGQQVTLSCSPISGHRSVSWYQQTPGQGLQFLFEYFSETQRNKGNFPGRFSGRQFSNSRSEMNVSTLELGDSALYLCASSLQGIGEDTQYFGPGTRLTVL.